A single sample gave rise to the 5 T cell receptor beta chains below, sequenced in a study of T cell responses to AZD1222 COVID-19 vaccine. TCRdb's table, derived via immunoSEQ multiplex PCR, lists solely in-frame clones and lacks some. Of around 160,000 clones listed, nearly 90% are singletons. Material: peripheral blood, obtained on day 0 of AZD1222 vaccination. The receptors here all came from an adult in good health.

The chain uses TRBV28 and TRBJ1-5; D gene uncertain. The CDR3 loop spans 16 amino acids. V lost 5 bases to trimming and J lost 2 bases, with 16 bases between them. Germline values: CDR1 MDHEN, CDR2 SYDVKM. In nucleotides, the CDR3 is TGTGCCAGCAGTCCCCTAGAGGCAGGACGCAATCAGCCCCAGCATTTT. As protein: CASSPLEAGRNQPQHF.

The DNA of the CDR3 is TGTGCCAGCAGCGGAGAGGTAAGCGGAACCTACGAGCAGTACTTC. Residues: CASSGEVSGTYEQYF. The chain has TRBV28 and TRBJ2-7, with TRBD2 as a possible D gene (5 bases). The CDR3 covers 15 residues. V lost 6 bases and J 2 bases, leaving 17 bases between the germline ends. CDR1 and CDR2 (germline): MDHEN, SYDVKM. Full variable domain (rest looked up from reference TRBV28 and TRBJ2-7): DVKVTQSSRYLVKRTGEKVFLECVQDMDHENMFWYRQDPGLGLRLIYFSYDVKMKEKGDIPEGYSVSREKKERFSLILESASTNQTSMYLCASSGEVSGTYEQYFGPGTRLTVT.

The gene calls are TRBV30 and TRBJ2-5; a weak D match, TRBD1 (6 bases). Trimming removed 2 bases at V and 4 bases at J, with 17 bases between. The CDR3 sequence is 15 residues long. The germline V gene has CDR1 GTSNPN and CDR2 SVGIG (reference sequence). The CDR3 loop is CAWSSRQGYRETQYF. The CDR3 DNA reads TGTGCCTGGAGTTCGCGGCAGGGGTATCGAGAGACCCAGTACTTC.

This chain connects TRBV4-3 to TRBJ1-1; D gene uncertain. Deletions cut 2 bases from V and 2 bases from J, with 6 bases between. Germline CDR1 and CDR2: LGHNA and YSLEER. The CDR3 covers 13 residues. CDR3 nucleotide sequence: TGCGCCAGCAGCCAATCCGTAAACACTGAAGCTTTCTTT. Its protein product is CASSQSVNTEAFF.

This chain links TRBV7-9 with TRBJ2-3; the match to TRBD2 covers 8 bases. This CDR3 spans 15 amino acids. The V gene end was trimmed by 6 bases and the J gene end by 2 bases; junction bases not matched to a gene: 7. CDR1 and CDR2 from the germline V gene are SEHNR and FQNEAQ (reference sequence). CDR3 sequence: CASSGREVPTDTQYF. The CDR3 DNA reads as TGTGCCAGCAGTGGGCGGGAGGTCCCCACAGATACGCAGTATTTT. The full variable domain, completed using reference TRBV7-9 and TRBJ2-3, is DTGVSQNPRHKITKRGQNVTFRCDPISEHNRLYWYRQTLGQGPEFLTYFQNEAQLEKSRLLSDRFSAERPKGSFSTLEIQRTEQGDSAMYLCASSGREVPTDTQYFGPGTRLTVL.